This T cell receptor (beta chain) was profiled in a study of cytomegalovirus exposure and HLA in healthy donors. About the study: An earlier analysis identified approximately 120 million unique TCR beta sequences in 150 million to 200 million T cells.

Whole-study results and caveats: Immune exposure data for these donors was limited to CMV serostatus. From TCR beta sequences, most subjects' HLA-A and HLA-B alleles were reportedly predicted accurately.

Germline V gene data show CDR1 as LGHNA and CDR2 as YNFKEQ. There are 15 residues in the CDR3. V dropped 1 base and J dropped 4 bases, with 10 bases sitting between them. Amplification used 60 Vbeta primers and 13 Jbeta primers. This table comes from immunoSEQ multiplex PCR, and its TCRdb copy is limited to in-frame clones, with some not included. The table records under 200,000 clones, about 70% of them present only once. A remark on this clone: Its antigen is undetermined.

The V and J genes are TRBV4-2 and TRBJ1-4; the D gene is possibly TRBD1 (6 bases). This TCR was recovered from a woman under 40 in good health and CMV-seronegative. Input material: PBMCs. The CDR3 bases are TGTGCCAGCAGCCAAGGGGACAAATTTAATGAAAAACTGTTTTTT. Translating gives CASSQGDKFNEKLFF.